Sequencing of this T cell receptor beta chain was carried out in a study of T cell responses to AZD1222 COVID-19 vaccine. General observations from the study: All repertoire sampling was performed exclusively after the peak T cell response. The breadth and depth of Spike-specific TCRs increased once two AZD1222 doses had been given. Spike-spanning, vaccine-associated CD4 TCRs were dominant at 160-218 and 743-854. At baseline, just six AZD1222 recipients tested seropositive.

Data came from immunoSEQ multiplex PCR; TCRdb stores just in-frame clones and leaves some out. Of approximately 100,000 clones detected, roughly nine tenths appear once; the ten largest clones hold 1% to 1.5%. For this clone: Antigen: not known.

Germline assignment: CDR1 SGHRS and CDR2 YFSETQ. This CDR3 spans 19 amino acids. V shed 2 bases and J shed 1 base, with 19 bases lying between them. The sequence was obtained from an adult in good health. The rearrangement uses TRBV5-1 and TRBJ2-6; no clear D gene. The source material was peripheral blood, sampled on day 0 of AZD1222 vaccination. In DNA, the CDR3 is TGCGCCAGCAGCTTTTCGGAAGGATATCTCTCTTCTGGGGCCAACGTCCTGACTTTC. The encoded protein is CASSFSEGYLSSGANVLTF.